The clone carrying this T cell receptor (beta chain) was seen more than once but under ten times. Its antigen remains unknown. The data were obtained in a study of CD8+CD57+ T cells in acquired aplastic anemia. The study's findings and limits: Patient-derived CD8+CD57+ populations exhibited diminished diversity relative to total CD4+ and CD8+ pools. For CD8+ Simpson's diversity, patients and controls showed no significant difference.

Patients chosen for sequencing had CD8+CD57+ cells that had expanded, as shown by flow cytometry. CD8+CD57+ cells were bead-enriched, giving a mean 1.6 ug DNA. Deletions cut 1 base from V and 7 bases from J, with 7 bases between. The germline gives CDR1 SGHVS, CDR2 FNYEAQ. The CDR3 sequence is 13 residues long. For CDR3 and TCR beta VDJ profiling, genomic DNA was the template used. TCRdb analysed the reads with MiXCR anew, one entry per CDR3 protein. The table records about 20,000 distinct CDR3 sequences, 30% to 50% of them present only once. The sample taken for sequencing was CD8+CD57+ T cells sorted from PBMCs. Subset defined: bead-enriched CD8+CD57+ effector memory T cells from SAA patients. The origin of this receptor is a human donor with aplastic anemia. This chain links TRBV7-6 with TRBJ2-2; no clear D. CDR3 loop: CASSLGGIGELFF. As DNA, the CDR3 is TGTGCCAGCAGCTTAGGTGGTATCGGGGAGCTGTTTTTT.